This T cell receptor (beta chain) was found in a study of blood T cell repertoires in COVID-19. About the research overall: Acute and convalescent COVID-19 specimens originated in the United States, Italy and Spain. PBMCs, B-cell-depleted T cells, or T cells provided the cDNA or gDNA that made up the material.

The data were produced by immunoSEQ multiplex PCR, yet TCRdb's version contains in-frame clones alone and is incomplete. Of a few hundred thousand clones in the sample, roughly 89% were seen once. The CDR3 covers 13 residues. The germline CDR1 and CDR2 sequences are MGHRA and YSYEKL. The V gene lost 4 bases and the J gene lost 2 bases, with 6 bases spanning the gap. Two negative PCRs, clearance, or symptom resolution had been documented for recovered Cohort 3 donors. This chain links TRBV4-1 with TRBJ1-5; D uncertain. This clonotype originated in a woman aged 30 to 39 who had recovered from COVID-19. Sequenced sample: PBMCs or T cells enriched from blood (not recorded which). The CDR3 region is CASSLQGNQPQHF. In nucleotides, the CDR3 is TGCGCCAGCAGCCTGCAGGGCAATCAGCCCCAGCATTTT.